This TCR beta chain was sequenced during a study of technical replicates of blood from a few donors. Here immunoSEQ multiplex PCR was the method, and the copy in TCRdb shows in-frame clones only, minus some. The table has around 95,000 clones, approximately 94% seen once. J lost 4 bases, V lost 2 bases, and 3 bases had no gene match. The CDR3 totals 15 residues. CDR1 and CDR2 from the germline V gene are SGDLS and YYNGEE. This chain uses TRBV9 with TRBJ1-3; 10 positions agree with TRBD1. The sample comprised T cells isolated from PBMCs. The TCR was taken from a human donor in good health. CDR3 amino acids: CASSVSGQGGNTIYF. The CDR3 region has the DNA TGTGCCAGCAGCGTTTCGGGACAGGGGGGAAACACCATATATTTT.